Listed below are T cell receptor beta chains from one sample, sequenced in a study of blood T cell repertoires in COVID-19. TCRdb keeps only in-frame clones here, not all; method: immunoSEQ multiplex PCR. The table shows around 150,000 clones, with 88% occurring only once. Sequenced: peripheral blood. These receptors all come from a man in his sixties with active or convalescent COVID-19. Each CDR3 is given without its conserved first and last residue. Fields, in order: V gene, J gene, CDR3 protein.

>TRBV11-2|TRBJ1-3
ASSSRAGGVHTIY
>TRBV9|TRBJ2-7
ASSADYRENSEQY
>TRBV10-3|TRBJ2-1
AISDIGQGSYNEQF
>TRBV5-4|TRBJ2-5
ASSFTLADQETQY
>TRBV3-1/TRBV3-2|TRBJ1-1
ASSPDSNTEAF
>TRBV20-1|TRBJ2-1
SYPGYDEQF
>TRBV11-2|TRBJ2-3
ASSSRLAGGGDTQY
>TRBV24-1|TRBJ1-3
ATSEFQPQGAVGNTIY
>TRBV19|TRBJ1-5
ASYGGNQPQH
>TRBV3-1/TRBV3-2|TRBJ2-6
ASSPWTGDPGANVLT
>TRBV5-8|TRBJ2-7
ASSLKDSSSYEQY
>TRBV14|TRBJ2-7
ASSRTASYEQY
>TRBV2|TRBJ2-7
ASSVREQY
>TRBV3-1/TRBV3-2|TRBJ1-6
ASSPGQRNSPLH
>TRBV28|TRBJ2-3
ASSLGSGSKITDTQY
>TRBV11-2|TRBJ2-2
ASSLVRGSGGELF
>TRBV11-2|TRBJ2-5
ASSLVGQGAPEETQY
>TRBV2|TRBJ1-6
ATTSGGNSPLH
>TRBV6-5|TRBJ1-4
ATRQGATNEKLF
>TRBV18|TRBJ2-2
ASSPARTGENTGELF
>TRBV14|TRBJ1-6
ASSQAVFNSPLH
>TRBV18|TRBJ2-2
ASSVMAQRGSNTGELF
>TRBV4-1|TRBJ1-5
ASSHDWDRASWVQPQH
>TRBV2|TRBJ2-7
ASRQTPSYEQY
>TRBV18|TRBJ2-7
ASSPSGTALLRQY
>TRBV20-1|TRBJ2-3
SASSGTGGHTDTQY
>TRBV24-1|TRBJ2-5
ATSDWTTGAGETQY
>TRBV7-2|TRBJ2-7
ASSWGSGRAQGEQY
>TRBV7-9|TRBJ1-4
ASSHYPPTDANEKLF
>TRBV27|TRBJ1-6
ASSSGINRVNSPLH
>TRBV28|TRBJ1-6
ASSFRGSYNSPLH
>TRBV12-3/TRBV12-4|TRBJ1-5
ASSFVSNQPQH
>TRBV10-3|TRBJ1-2
AISGSGTGGGYGYT
>TRBV10-2|TRBJ1-3
ASSESWGWRNTIY
>TRBV7-3|TRBJ2-7
ASSPNREAYEQY
>TRBV7-9|TRBJ2-2
ASSLAGTGGPGELF
>TRBV7-2|TRBJ1-2
ASSLDRTGRPGYT
>TRBV6-1|TRBJ2-5
ASSEVGIGETQY
>TRBV19|TRBJ1-2
ASTLWDRGNYGYT
>TRBV18|TRBJ2-7
ASSSFPLAGGRNEQY
>TRBV5-4|TRBJ2-5
ASSSSAGGLETQY
>TRBV29-1|TRBJ1-2
SVERGQYGYT
>TRBV7-3|TRBJ2-1
ASSLRGQVLSGSSYNEQF
>TRBV19|TRBJ2-1
ASSFPRGNEQF
>TRBV6-6|TRBJ1-3
ASKDTGSGNTIY
>TRBV29-1|TRBJ1-2
SVAPGTGNYGYT
>TRBV11-3|TRBJ2-1
ASSRGGNEQF
>TRBV6-2/TRBV6-3|TRBJ2-1
ASSYTKTGWVINEQF
>TRBV3-1/TRBV3-2|TRBJ2-3
ASSLQGADTQY
>TRBV28|TRBJ1-6
ASSYRAANSPLH
>TRBV9|TRBJ2-7
ASSYGTSGSYEQY
>TRBV28|TRBJ1-2
ASSFLGSYGYT
>TRBV9|TRBJ2-7
ASSATGTTYEQY
>TRBV7-9|TRBJ1-1
ASKKADSINTEAF
>TRBV5-1|TRBJ1-1
ASSFLTGKGTEAF
>TRBV28|TRBJ1-5
ATRDRGNQPQH
>TRBV6-5|TRBJ1-5
ASTAGVPQH
>TRBV2|TRBJ2-5
ASSEASGRPETQY
>TRBV6-6|TRBJ1-2
ASRLTELYGYT